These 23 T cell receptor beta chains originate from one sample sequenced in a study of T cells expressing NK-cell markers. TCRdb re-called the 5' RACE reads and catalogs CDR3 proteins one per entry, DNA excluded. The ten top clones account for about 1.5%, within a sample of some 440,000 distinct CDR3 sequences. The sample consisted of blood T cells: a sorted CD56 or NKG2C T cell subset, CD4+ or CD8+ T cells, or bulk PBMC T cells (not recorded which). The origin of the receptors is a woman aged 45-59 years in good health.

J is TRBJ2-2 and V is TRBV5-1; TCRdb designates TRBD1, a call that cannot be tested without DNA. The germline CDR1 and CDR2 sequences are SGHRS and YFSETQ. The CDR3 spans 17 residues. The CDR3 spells CASSLGARGANTGELFF.

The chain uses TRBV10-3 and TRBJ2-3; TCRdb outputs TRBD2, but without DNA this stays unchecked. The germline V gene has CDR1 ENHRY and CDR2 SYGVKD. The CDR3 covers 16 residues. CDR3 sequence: CAISTVTSGRTDTQYF.

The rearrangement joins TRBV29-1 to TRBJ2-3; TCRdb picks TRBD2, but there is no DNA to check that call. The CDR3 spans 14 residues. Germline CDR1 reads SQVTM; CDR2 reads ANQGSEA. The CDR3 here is CSVIGGLHTDTQYF.

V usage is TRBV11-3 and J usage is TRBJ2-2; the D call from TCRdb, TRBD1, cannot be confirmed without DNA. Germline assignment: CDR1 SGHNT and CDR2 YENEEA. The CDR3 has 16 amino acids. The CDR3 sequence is CASSPTDSPNTGELFF.

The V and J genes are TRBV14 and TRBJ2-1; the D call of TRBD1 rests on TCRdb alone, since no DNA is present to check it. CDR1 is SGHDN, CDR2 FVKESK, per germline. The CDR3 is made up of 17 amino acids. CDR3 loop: CASSPTILARRGNEQFF. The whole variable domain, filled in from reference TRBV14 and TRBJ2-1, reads EAGVTQFPSHSVIEKGQTVTLRCDPISGHDNLYWYRRVMGKEIKFLLHFVKESKQDESGMPNNRFLAERTGGTYSTLKVQPAELEDSGVYFCASSPTILARRGNEQFFGPGTRLTVL.

CDR3 protein: CASRRQADDQPQHF. The chain is built from TRBV12-3 or TRBV12-4 and TRBJ1-5; TCRdb's assignment of TRBD1 cannot be checked, as there is no DNA. There are 14 residues in the CDR3.

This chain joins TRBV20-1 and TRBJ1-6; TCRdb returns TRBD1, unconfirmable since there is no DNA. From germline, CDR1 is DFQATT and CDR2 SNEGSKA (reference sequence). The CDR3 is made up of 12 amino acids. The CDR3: CSADRENSPLHF.

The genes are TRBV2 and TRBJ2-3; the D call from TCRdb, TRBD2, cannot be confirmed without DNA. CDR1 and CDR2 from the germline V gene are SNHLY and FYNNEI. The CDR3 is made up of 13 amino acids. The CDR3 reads CASMTSLMDTQYF.

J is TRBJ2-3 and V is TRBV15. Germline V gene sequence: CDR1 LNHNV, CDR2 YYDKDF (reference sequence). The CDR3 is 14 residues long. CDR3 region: CATREFSNSDTQYF.

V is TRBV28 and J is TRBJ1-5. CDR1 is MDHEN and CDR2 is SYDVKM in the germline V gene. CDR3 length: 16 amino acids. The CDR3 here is CASSSGGGWSNQPQHF. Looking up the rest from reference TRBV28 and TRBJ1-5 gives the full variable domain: DVKVTQSSRYLVKRTGEKVFLECVQDMDHENMFWYRQDPGLGLRLIYFSYDVKMKEKGDIPEGYSVSREKKERFSLILESASTNQTSMYLCASSSGGGWSNQPQHFGDGTRLSIL.

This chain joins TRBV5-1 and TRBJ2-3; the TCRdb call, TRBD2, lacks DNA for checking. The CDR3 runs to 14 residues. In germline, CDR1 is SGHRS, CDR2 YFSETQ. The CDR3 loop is CASSLSGSVDTQYF. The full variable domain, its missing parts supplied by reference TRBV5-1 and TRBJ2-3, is KAGVTQTPRYLIKTRGQQVTLSCSPISGHRSVSWYQQTPGQGLQFLFEYFSETQRNKGNFPGRFSGRQFSNSRSEMNVSTLELGDSALYLCASSLSGSVDTQYFGPGTRLTVL.

The CDR3 region is CSALGQGIGELFF. The J gene is TRBJ2-2, the V gene TRBV29-1; the TRBD2 assignment by TCRdb is unverifiable without DNA. Germline V gene lookup returns CDR1 SQVTM and CDR2 ANQGSEA. This CDR3 spans 13 amino acids.

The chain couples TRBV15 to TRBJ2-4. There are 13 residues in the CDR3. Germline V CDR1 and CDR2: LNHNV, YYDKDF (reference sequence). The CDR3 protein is CATSRVWENIQYF.

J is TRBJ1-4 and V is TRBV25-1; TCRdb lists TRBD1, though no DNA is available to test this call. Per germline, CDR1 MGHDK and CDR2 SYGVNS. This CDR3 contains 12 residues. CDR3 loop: CASRQGQLELFF. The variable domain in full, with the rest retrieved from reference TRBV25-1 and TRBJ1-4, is EADIYQTPRYLVIGTGKKITLECSQTMGHDKMYWYQQDPGMELHLIHYSYGVNSTEKGDLSSESTVSRIRTEHFPLTLESARPSHTSQYLCASRQGQLELFFGSGTQLSVL.

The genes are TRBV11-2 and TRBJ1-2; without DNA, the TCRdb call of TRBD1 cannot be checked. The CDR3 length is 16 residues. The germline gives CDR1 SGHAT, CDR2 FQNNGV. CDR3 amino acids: CASSPSPGQGDYGYTF.

The CDR3 reads CASSQPPPYTGELFF. V usage is TRBV4-1 and J usage is TRBJ2-2; the TRBD1 assignment by TCRdb is unverifiable without DNA. Germline-derived CDR1 and CDR2 are MGHRA and YSYEKL. The CDR3 spans 15 residues.

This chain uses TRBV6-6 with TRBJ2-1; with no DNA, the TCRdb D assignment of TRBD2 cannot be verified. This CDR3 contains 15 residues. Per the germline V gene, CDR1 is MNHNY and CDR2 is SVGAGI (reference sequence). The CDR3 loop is CASSQGTSENNEQFF.

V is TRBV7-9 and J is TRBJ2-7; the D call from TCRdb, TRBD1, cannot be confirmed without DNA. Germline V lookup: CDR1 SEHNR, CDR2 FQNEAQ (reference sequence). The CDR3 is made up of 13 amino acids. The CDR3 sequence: CASSSSRRDTDYF.

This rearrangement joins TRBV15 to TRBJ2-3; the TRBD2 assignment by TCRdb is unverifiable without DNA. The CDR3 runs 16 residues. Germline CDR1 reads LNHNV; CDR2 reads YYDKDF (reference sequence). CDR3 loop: CATSRDQGLAGGTQYF.

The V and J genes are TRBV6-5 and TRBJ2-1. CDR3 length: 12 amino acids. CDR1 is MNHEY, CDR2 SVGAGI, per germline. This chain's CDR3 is CASSYSTGEQFF.

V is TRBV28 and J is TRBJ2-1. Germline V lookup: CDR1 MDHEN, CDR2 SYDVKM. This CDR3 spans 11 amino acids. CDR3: CASSSSSKQFF.

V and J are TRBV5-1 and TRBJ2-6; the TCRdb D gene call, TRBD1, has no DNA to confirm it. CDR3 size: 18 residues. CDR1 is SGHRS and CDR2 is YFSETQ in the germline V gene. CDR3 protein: CASSPTGMVNSGANVLTF.

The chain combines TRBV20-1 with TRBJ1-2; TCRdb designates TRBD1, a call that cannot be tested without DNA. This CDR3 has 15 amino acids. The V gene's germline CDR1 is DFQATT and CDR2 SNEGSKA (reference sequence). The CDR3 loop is CSAGMTGGADGGYTF.